The 19 T cell receptor beta chains listed next were all sequenced from one sample in a study of Ad26.COV2.S vaccination and SARS-CoV-2 variants. This table comes from immunoSEQ multiplex PCR, and its TCRdb copy is limited to in-frame clones, with some not included. The sample gives under 300,000 clones, 70% to 90% of which show up once; roughly 3% is in the top ten. Stated treatment: roughly 18 received Ad26.COV2.S at low or high dose, single or two shots; five or six received placebo; per-sample allocation not given. Day 63 after the first injection of vaccine or placebo was the sampling time. Sequencing was performed on peripheral blood, taken in a trial of Ad26.COV2.S vaccine versus placebo. All receptors derive from a person aged 18-60 years who received the Ad26.COV2.S COVID-19 vaccine or a placebo.

This chain links TRBV27 with TRBJ1-6; D perhaps matches TRBD1 (5 bases). V lost 4 bases to trimming and J lost 6 bases, with 13 bases between them. In germline, CDR1 is MNHEY, CDR2 SMNVEV (reference sequence). CDR3 length equals 15 residues. The CDR3 DNA reads as TGTGCCAGCAGTTCCCATACGGGGGGTAATTCACCCCTCCACTTT. Protein product: CASSSHTGGNSPLHF.

The chain is built from TRBV19 and TRBJ2-3, with D unresolved. The CDR3 contains 13 residues. CDR1 LNHDA and CDR2 SQIVND come from the germline V gene (reference sequence). Trimming left V 5 bases short and J 3 bases short, with 9 bases between. For the CDR3, the DNA is TGTGCCAGTAGTGGGCGGATTACAGATACGCAGTATTTT. Its translation is CASSGRITDTQYF.

The rearrangement links TRBV11-2 to TRBJ1-5, with 7 bases aligning to TRBD1. Germline CDR1 is SGHAT and CDR2 is FQNNGV. The CDR3 spans 14 residues. Trimming removed 1 base from V and 6 bases from J; junction bases left unmatched: 3. In nucleotides, the CDR3 is TGTGCCAGCAGCTTAGGACAGGGCTTTCAGCCCCAGCATTTT. Encoded protein: CASSLGQGFQPQHF.

Comments on this clone: Other DNA sequences in the sample encode the same CDR3. V is TRBV3-1 (or the pseudogene TRBV3-2) and J is TRBJ2-1; unclear D gene. Germline V gene sequence: CDR1 LGHDT, CDR2 YNNKEL (reference sequence). Trimming took 3 bases from V and 9 from J, leaving 6 bases between them. This CDR3 has 11 residues. CDR3 DNA sequence: TGTGCCAGCAGCCAGGGTGGTGAGCAGTTCTTC. Encoded protein: CASSQGGEQFF.

This chain uses TRBV4-1 with TRBJ2-1; D unresolved. Germline assignment: CDR1 MGHRA and CDR2 YSYEKL. CDR3 size: 19 residues. The V end lost 0 bases, the J end lost 0 bases, and 18 bases lay between the germline ends. CDR3 region: CASSQDNPLLLPSYNEQFF. The DNA for the CDR3 is TGCGCCAGCAGCCAAGATAACCCCCTCCTGCTACCCTCCTACAATGAGCAGTTCTTC.

This rearrangement joins TRBV3-1 (or the pseudogene TRBV3-2) to TRBJ1-6; no clear D. CDR3 length: 17 residues. V was shortened by 3 bases and J by 2 bases, with 14 bases between the two germline ends. Germline V gene data show CDR1 as LGHDT and CDR2 as YNNKEL (reference sequence). CDR3 bases: TGTGCCAGCAGCCATCCCCGAGCACCTACCTATAATTCACCCCTCCACTTT. This gives the protein CASSHPRAPTYNSPLHF.

The chain combines TRBV19 with TRBJ2-1, with D tentatively TRBD2 (6 bases). Trimming shortened V by 4 bases and J by 8 bases, and 12 bases separated the two germline ends. From germline, CDR1 is LNHDA and CDR2 SQIVND (reference sequence). The CDR3 runs 13 residues. The CDR3 DNA follows: TGTGCCAGTAGTAGGAGGGGTCGCGATGAGCAGTTCTTC. Translating gives CASSRRGRDEQFF. Supplemented by reference TRBV19 and TRBJ2-1, the full variable domain reads DGGITQSPKYLFRKEGQNVTLSCEQNLNHDAMYWYRQDPGQGLRLIYYSQIVNDFQKGDIAEGYSVSREKKESFPLTVTSAQKNPTAFYLCASSRRGRDEQFFGPGTRLTVL.

The chain is built from TRBV4-2 and TRBJ2-7; D is uncertain. Trimming pared 0 bases from V and 1 base from J, leaving 10 bases between. The germline V gene encodes CDR1 LGHNA and CDR2 YNFKEQ. The CDR3 is 15 residues long. The CDR3 nucleotides are TGTGCCAGCAGCCAAGATGGTGCAGGTTCCTACGAGCAGTACGTC. Its protein product is CASSQDGAGSYEQYV.

This clone has just one count. This chain links TRBV7-9 with TRBJ2-7, with D possibly matching TRBD2 (5 bases). The V end lost 7 bases, the J end lost 4 bases, and 17 bases lay between the germline ends. Germline CDR1 reads SEHNR; CDR2 reads FQNEAQ (reference sequence). The CDR3 runs 14 residues. In DNA, the CDR3 is TGTGCCAGCATCGGGAACAGATTTGGTTACGAGCAGTACTTC. Translated: CASIGNRFGYEQYF.

The gene calls are TRBV3-1 (or the pseudogene TRBV3-2) and TRBJ2-1; no reliable D call. The germline V gene has CDR1 LGHDT and CDR2 YNNKEL (reference sequence). The V and J ends lost 0 bases and 0 bases respectively, with 9 bases between them. The CDR3 has 16 amino acids. CDR3 coding DNA: TGTGCCAGCAGCCAAGATTTCATGCGCTCCTACAATGAGCAGTTCTTC. It translates to CASSQDFMRSYNEQFF.

V and J are TRBV27 and TRBJ1-5, with a tentative D call TRBD1 (5 bases). Trimming stripped 5 bases from V and 6 bases from J, with 11 bases between. Germline assignment: CDR1 MNHEY and CDR2 SMNVEV (reference sequence). The CDR3 is 13 residues long. The CDR3 DNA is TGTGCCAGCAGTGGATCCCAGGGTCAGCCCCAGCATTTT. Translated: CASSGSQGQPQHF.

In nucleotides, the CDR3 is TGTGCCAGCAGCTTGGTTCCGAGGCAAGAGACCCAGTACTTC. Protein: CASSLVPRQETQYF. The V gene is TRBV5-4, the J gene TRBJ2-5; D is ambiguous. Germline values: CDR1 SGHNT, CDR2 YYREEE (reference sequence). Trimming removed 0 bases at V and 2 bases at J, with 8 bases between. This CDR3 spans 14 amino acids.

The rearrangement links TRBV29-1 to TRBJ1-1; TRBD1 agrees at 8 bases. The CDR3 spans 13 residues. Trimming took 5 bases from V and 4 from J; bases not matched to a gene: 6. Germline V gene lookup returns CDR1 SQVTM and CDR2 ANQGSEA. The CDR3 DNA sequence: TGCAGCGTTAAGGACAGGGTGGGCACTGAAGCTTTCTTT. Translated, it gives CSVKDRVGTEAFF.

This chain joins TRBV6-1 and TRBJ2-1; 8 nucleotides agree with TRBD2. V shed 4 bases and J 2 bases; nucleotides not matched to a gene: 13. This CDR3 has 18 amino acids. Germline-derived CDR1 and CDR2 are MNHNS and SASEGT. The CDR3 protein is CASSGSGGGGRTYNEQFF. The CDR3 region has the DNA TGTGCCAGCAGTGGGTCCGGGGGGGGCGGGCGCACCTACAATGAGCAGTTCTTC.

The chain couples TRBV5-1 to TRBJ1-1; no reliable D call. V was pared by 1 base and J by 1 base, with 11 bases between. Germline V lookup: CDR1 SGHRS, CDR2 YFSETQ. The CDR3 runs to 15 residues. CDR3 in DNA: TGCGCCAGCAGCTTGCCGAGGCCCAAGAACACTGAAGCTTTCTTT. Translated: CASSLPRPKNTEAFF. The full variable domain, rest sourced from reference TRBV5-1 and TRBJ1-1, is KAGVTQTPRYLIKTRGQQVTLSCSPISGHRSVSWYQQTPGQGLQFLFEYFSETQRNKGNFPGRFSGRQFSNSRSEMNVSTLELGDSALYLCASSLPRPKNTEAFFGQGTRLTVV.

The chain is built from TRBV18 and TRBJ2-1; possible D gene TRBD2, 5 bases. The CDR3 contains 14 residues. Trimming pared 2 bases from V and 7 bases from J, leaving 12 bases between. Germline V gene data show CDR1 as KGHSH and CDR2 as LQKENI. The CDR3 DNA sequence: TGTGCCAGCTCACCAAAGGGCCGGGATAATGAGCAGTTCTTC. Translation gives CASSPKGRDNEQFF.

CDR3 DNA: TGTGCCAGCAGTTACCGCCCGTGGCAGAAGCAAGAGACCCAGTACTTC. It translates to CASSYRPWQKQETQYF. V gene TRBV6-5 combines with J gene TRBJ2-5; D not resolved. In germline, CDR1 is MNHEY, CDR2 SVGAGI. V was shortened by 2 bases and J by 2 bases, with 15 bases between the two germline ends. CDR3 size: 16 residues.

V gene TRBV7-2 combines with J gene TRBJ2-7; 11 bases fit TRBD2. This CDR3 comprises 15 residues. Trimming cost V 4 bases and J 5 bases; bases outside gene matches: 7. Per the germline V gene, CDR1 is SGHTA and CDR2 is FQGNSA. The CDR3: CASSYNSGGAHEQYF. The CDR3 DNA reads as TGTGCCAGCAGCTACAATAGCGGGGGGGCCCACGAGCAGTACTTC.

This clone has a handful of counts. This sequence joins TRBV5-1 and TRBJ1-2; D call uncertain. Germline V gene lookup returns CDR1 SGHRS and CDR2 YFSETQ. Deletions cut 6 bases from V and 2 bases from J, with 11 bases between. The CDR3 is 13 amino acids. The CDR3 sequence is CASTAGQNYGYTF. The CDR3 DNA reads TGCGCCAGCACCGCCGGGCAGAACTATGGCTACACCTTC.